Below are 22 T cell receptor beta chains sequenced from a single sample in a study of T cell repertoires in cytomegalovirus infection. TCRdb reprocessed the reads with MiXCR, giving one entry per CDR3 protein. The sample yields hundreds of thousands of distinct CDR3 sequences, 11% seen once. Sample: PBMCs. The source of these receptors is a human donor in good health (CMV status not recorded). Some clones in this sample may be carry-over from other donors' samples.

Comments on this clonotype: The CDR3 carries no conserved terminal phenylalanine or tryptophan, so it likely arises from a read error. The chain couples TRBV10-3 to TRBJ1-5; possibly TRBD1 for D (6 bases). Germline CDR1 and CDR2: ENHRY and SYGVKD. CDR3 length equals 13 residues. Trimming cost V 3 bases and J 5 bases, with 8 bases left between them. The CDR3 here is CAISEGQYQPQHL. CDR3 sequence (DNA): TGTGCCATCAGTGAAGGACAGTATCAGCCCCAGCATTTG.

This clonotype was seen only a few times. V usage is TRBV19 and J usage is TRBJ2-7, with no clear D. Germline-derived CDR1 and CDR2 are LNHDA and SQIVND (reference sequence). Trimming took off 4 bases at V and 7 bases at J, with 17 bases between the two ends. The CDR3 is 14 amino acids. CDR3 DNA sequence: TGTGCCAGTAGTAACGGGCTCGGTTTAGGGGAGCAGTACTTC. This codes for CASSNGLGLGEQYF.

This clonotype was detected only a few times. The chain has TRBV9 and TRBJ1-2; 8 bases fit TRBD1. Looked up from germline, CDR1 is SGDLS and CDR2 is YYNGEE. V lost 4 bases to trimming and J lost 1 base; unmatched junction nucleotides: 12. The CDR3 sequence is 17 residues long. This chain's CDR3 is CASSPRGQAPLNYGYTF. In nucleotides, the CDR3 is TGTGCCAGCAGCCCGCGGGGACAGGCGCCACTTAACTATGGCTACACCTTC.

The V call is TRBV9, the J call TRBJ2-5; D may correspond to TRBD1 or TRBD2 (5 bases each). The CDR3 totals 15 residues. Germline V gene lookup returns CDR1 SGDLS and CDR2 YYNGEE. Trimming took off 4 bases at V and 5 bases at J, with 18 bases between the two ends. This CDR3 reads CASSTTPQGRETQYF. The CDR3 DNA is TGTGCCAGCAGCACAACTCCTCAGGGACGGGAGACCCAGTACTTC.

The table lists this clonotype with many counts. The chain combines TRBV6-5 with TRBJ2-1, with D perhaps TRBD1 (5 bases). The CDR3 covers 13 residues. V lost 2 bases and J lost 7, with 9 bases in between. Germline CDR1 is MNHEY and CDR2 is SVGAGI. The CDR3 DNA reads TGTGCCAGCAGTTACCCAGGGCTGAATGAGCAGTTCTTC. This encodes CASSYPGLNEQFF.

The J gene is TRBJ1-1, the V gene TRBV28, with TRBD1 identical over 7 bases. In germline, CDR1 is MDHEN, CDR2 SYDVKM. The trim removed 7 bases at V and 1 base at J, leaving 12 bases unmatched. This CDR3 comprises 16 residues. This CDR3 reads CASNLTPQGRNTEAFF. CDR3 in DNA: TGTGCCAGCAACTTAACCCCACAGGGGAGGAACACTGAAGCTTTCTTT.

The chain employs TRBV5-1 and TRBJ2-5; 9 bases are a match to TRBD2. The CDR3 covers 14 residues. V lost 5 bases, J lost 2 bases, and 4 bases stayed unmatched. Per the germline V gene, CDR1 is SGHRS and CDR2 is YFSETQ. This CDR3 reads CASRRLAVQETQYF. The CDR3 bases are TGCGCCAGCAGACGACTAGCGGTTCAAGAGACCCAGTACTTC.

This clonotype was counted many times. The J gene is TRBJ2-7, the V gene TRBV7-8, with 11 bases lining up with TRBD2. The V gene end was trimmed by 7 bases and the J gene end by 1 base; junction bases not matched to a gene: 6. Germline V gives CDR1 SGHVS, CDR2 FQNEAQ. CDR3 size: 15 residues. The DNA for the CDR3 is TGTGCCAGCACCGGGACTAGCGGAGTTTCCTACGAGCAGTACTTC. Its protein product is CASTGTSGVSYEQYF.

This clonotype was observed at least ten times. The rearrangement uses TRBV6-2 or TRBV6-3 and TRBJ2-3, with D perhaps TRBD2 (6 bases). The CDR3 is 17 residues long. V shed 6 bases and J shed 6 bases, with 25 bases lying between them. Germline CDR1 and CDR2: MNHEY and SVGEGT. The CDR3 DNA sequence: TGTGCCAGCAGCCCGGTGGAGTGGGAGGCCCCGTTGGATACGCAGTATTTT. It codes for CASSPVEWEAPLDTQYF.

This clonotype appeared a few times. The chain carries TRBV7-3 and TRBJ2-1, with 8 bases aligning to TRBD1. The germline gives CDR1 SGHTA, CDR2 FQGTGA. J lost 4 bases, V lost 5 bases, and 10 bases had no gene match. CDR3 length equals 16 residues. The CDR3 region is CASSPMTGDTYNEQFF. The CDR3 DNA follows: TGTGCCAGCAGCCCAATGACAGGGGATACTTACAATGAGCAGTTCTTC.

The genes are TRBV20-1 and TRBJ2-1; 9 nucleotides align to TRBD2. Germline V gene lookup returns CDR1 DFQATT and CDR2 SNEGSKA (reference sequence). After removal of 4 bases from V and 3 bases from J, the junction contained 7 bases not matched to a gene. CDR3 length: 15 residues. In nucleotides, the CDR3 is TGCAGTGCTAACAGCGGGGGGCCGTTCTACAATGAGCAGTTCTTC. It translates to CSANSGGPFYNEQFF.

There are many counts of this clonotype. As DNA, the CDR3 is TGTGCCAGCAGTCCCCTCTACTACGACGAGCAGTACTTC. Protein product: CASSPLYYDEQYF. The V gene is TRBV27, the J gene TRBJ2-7, with D hard to call. Germline V gene data show CDR1 as MNHEY and CDR2 as SMNVEV (reference sequence). Trimming pared 5 bases from V and 5 bases from J, leaving 13 bases between. This CDR3 comprises 13 residues.

V is TRBV15 and J is TRBJ2-2; 15 positions agree with TRBD2. The CDR3 loop spans 19 amino acids. The germline gives CDR1 LNHNV, CDR2 YYDKDF (reference sequence). The trim removed 1 base at V and 4 bases at J, leaving 7 bases unmatched. CDR3 sequence reads: CATSRAKGLAGGLTGELFF. In DNA, the CDR3 is TGTGCCACCAGCAGAGCGAAGGGACTAGCGGGAGGACTCACCGGGGAGCTGTTTTTT.

This clonotype was counted ten times or more. The V call is TRBV7-3, the J call TRBJ2-3, with D unclear. Germline lookup yields CDR1 SGHTA and CDR2 FQGTGA. The CDR3 loop spans 13 amino acids. V was shortened by 5 bases and J by 1 base, with 7 bases between the two germline ends. The CDR3: CASSATGTDTQYF. As DNA, the CDR3 is TGTGCCAGCAGCGCGACTGGCACAGATACGCAGTATTTT.

This clonotype has a count of ten or more. The chain uses TRBV6-1 and TRBJ2-5; possibly TRBD1 or TRBD2 for D (5 bases each). Germline V gene data show CDR1 as MNHNS and CDR2 as SASEGT. The CDR3 is made up of 13 amino acids. V lost 1 base and J 4 bases, leaving 7 bases between the germline ends. The CDR3 here is CASSEGDRETQYF. Written as DNA, the CDR3 is TGTGCCAGCAGTGAAGGGGACCGAGAGACCCAGTACTTC.

This clonotype was observed a few times. The chain combines TRBV6-5 with TRBJ2-3; 10 nucleotides match TRBD2. V shed 5 bases, J shed 4 bases, and the junction held 6 bases outside the gene matches. The CDR3 totals 15 residues. Germline loops: CDR1 MNHEY, CDR2 SVGAGI. In nucleotides, the CDR3 is TGTGCCAGCAGTCCAGCGGGAGGGCCGGCAGATACGCAGTATTTT. It codes for CASSPAGGPADTQYF.

Only a few counts were recorded for this clonotype. This chain connects TRBV19 to TRBJ1-5, with D unresolved. Trimming took off 6 bases at V and 4 bases at J, with 10 bases between the two ends. The CDR3 is made up of 13 amino acids. Germline-derived CDR1 and CDR2 are LNHDA and SQIVND (reference sequence). CDR3 loop: CASSEFRNQPQHF. The CDR3 DNA reads TGTGCCAGTAGCGAGTTTCGGAATCAGCCCCAGCATTTT.

This clonotype was detected ten times or more. V is TRBV20-1 and J is TRBJ1-1; D is ambiguous. V lost 0 bases and J lost 3, with 11 bases in between. The CDR3 runs to 14 residues. Germline V gene lookup returns CDR1 DFQATT and CDR2 SNEGSKA (reference sequence). The CDR3 DNA reads as TGCAGTGCTAGAGAGGCCAAAGACGACACTGAAGCTTTCTTT. This translates into CSAREAKDDTEAFF.

V and J are TRBV11-2 and TRBJ2-3, with D unresolved. The germline V gene has CDR1 SGHAT and CDR2 FQNNGV. The CDR3 totals 13 residues. The V and J ends lost 1 base and 5 bases respectively, with 7 bases between them. The CDR3 loop reads CASSLGDGDTQYF. The CDR3 nucleotides are TGTGCCAGCAGCTTAGGGGATGGAGATACGCAGTATTTT.

This clonotype has a count of ten or more. The chain couples TRBV7-2 to TRBJ2-5; TRBD2 aligns across 9 bases. Germline loops: CDR1 SGHTA, CDR2 FQGNSA. The CDR3 has 15 amino acids. V trimming: 2 bases; J trimming: 5 bases; junction bases outside the gene matches: 6. CDR3 coding DNA: TGTGCCAGCAGCTTAAGGGCGGGGGGGTGGGAGACCCAGTACTTC. As protein: CASSLRAGGWETQYF.

This clonotype has at least ten counts. The chain combines TRBV7-8 with TRBJ2-5; weak D call: TRBD2 (6 bases). CDR3 size: 16 residues. Germline V lookup: CDR1 SGHVS, CDR2 FQNEAQ. V lost 4 bases to trimming and J lost 4 bases, with 19 bases between them. CDR3 in DNA: TGTGCCAGCAGCTCCCTCCAAGGAGCCGGGGGAGAGACCCAGTACTTC. Amino acid sequence: CASSSLQGAGGETQYF.

This clonotype appeared many times. This chain links TRBV4-2 with TRBJ2-7, with D possibly TRBD1 on 8 matching bases. CDR3 size: 19 residues. V was cut by 4 bases and J by 3 bases, with 28 bases left in between. Looked up from germline, CDR1 is LGHNA and CDR2 is YNFKEQ. The CDR3 nucleotides read TGTGCCAGCAGCCGGGGGGGAGCAGGGGGCGAAAATTGGTTCTACGAGCAGTACTTC. The encoded protein is CASSRGGAGGENWFYEQYF.